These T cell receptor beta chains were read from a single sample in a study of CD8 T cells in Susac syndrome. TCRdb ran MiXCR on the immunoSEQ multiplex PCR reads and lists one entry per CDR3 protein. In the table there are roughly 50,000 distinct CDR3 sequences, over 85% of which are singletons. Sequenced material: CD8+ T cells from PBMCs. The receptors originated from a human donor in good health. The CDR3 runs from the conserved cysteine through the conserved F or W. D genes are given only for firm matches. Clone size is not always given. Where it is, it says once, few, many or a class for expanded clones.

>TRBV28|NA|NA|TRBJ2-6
CASSLFGGLQAGANVLTF
TGTGCCAGCAGTTTATTCGGGGGCCTGCAGGCTGGGGCCAACGTCCTGACTTTC
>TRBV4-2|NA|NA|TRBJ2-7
CASSQDEGWGAHEQYF
TGTGCCAGCAGCCAAGATGAGGGTTGGGGGGCTCACGAGCAGTACTTC
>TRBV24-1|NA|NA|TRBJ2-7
CATSDHRDQGGHEQYF
TGTGCCACCAGTGATCACCGGGACCAGGGGGGACACGAGCAGTACTTC
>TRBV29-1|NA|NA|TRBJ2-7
CSFSDRDTVYEQYF
TGCAGCTTTTCCGACCGGGACACCGTTTACGAGCAGTACTTC
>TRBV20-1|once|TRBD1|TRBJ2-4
CSANLQGEGAKNIQYF
TGCAGTGCTAATTTACAGGGGGAAGGGGCCAAAAACATTCAGTACTTC
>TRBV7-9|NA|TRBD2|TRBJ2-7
CASSSTSGRREQYF
TGTGCCAGCAGCTCGACTAGCGGGAGACGCGAGCAGTACTTC
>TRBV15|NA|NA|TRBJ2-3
CATSRDQTLRRGDTQYF
TGTGCCACCAGCAGAGATCAGACCCTACGTCGGGGAGATACGCAGTATTTT
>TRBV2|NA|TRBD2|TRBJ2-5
CASSEVLAGAETQYF
TGTGCCAGCAGTGAAGTACTAGCGGGAGCGGAGACCCAGTACTTC
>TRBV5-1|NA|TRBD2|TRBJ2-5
CASSPGTSPYQETQYF
TGCGCCAGCAGCCCCGGGACTAGCCCTTACCAAGAGACCCAGTACTTC
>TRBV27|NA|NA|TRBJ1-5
CASSIASNQPQHF
TGTGCCAGCAGTATTGCCTCCAATCAGCCCCAGCATTTT
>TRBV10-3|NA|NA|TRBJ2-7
CAISESLSRIGDEQYF
TGTGCCATCAGTGAGTCGCTGTCGCGTATCGGGGACGAGCAGTACTTC
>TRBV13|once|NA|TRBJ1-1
CASSLGEIGNTEAFF
TGTGCCAGCAGCTTGGGTGAGATCGGGAACACTGAAGCTTTCTTT